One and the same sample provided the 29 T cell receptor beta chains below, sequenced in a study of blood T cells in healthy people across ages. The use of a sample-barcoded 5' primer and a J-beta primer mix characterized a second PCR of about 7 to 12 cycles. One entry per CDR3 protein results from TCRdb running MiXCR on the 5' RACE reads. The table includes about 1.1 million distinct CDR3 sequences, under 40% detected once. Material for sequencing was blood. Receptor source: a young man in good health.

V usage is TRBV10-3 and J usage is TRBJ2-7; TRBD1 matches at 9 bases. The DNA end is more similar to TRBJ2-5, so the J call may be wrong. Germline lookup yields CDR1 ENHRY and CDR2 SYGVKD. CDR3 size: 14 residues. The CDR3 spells CAISEPGQGETQYF. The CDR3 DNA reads TGTGCCATCAGTGAGCCGGGACAGGGAGAGACCCAGTACTTC.

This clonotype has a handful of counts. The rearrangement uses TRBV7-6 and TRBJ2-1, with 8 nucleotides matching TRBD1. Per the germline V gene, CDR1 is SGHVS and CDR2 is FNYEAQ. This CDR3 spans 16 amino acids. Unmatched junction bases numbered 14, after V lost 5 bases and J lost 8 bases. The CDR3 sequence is CASSHMGQVLTHEQFF. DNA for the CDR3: TGTGCCAGCAGCCACATGGGACAGGTTTTGACCCATGAGCAGTTCTTC.

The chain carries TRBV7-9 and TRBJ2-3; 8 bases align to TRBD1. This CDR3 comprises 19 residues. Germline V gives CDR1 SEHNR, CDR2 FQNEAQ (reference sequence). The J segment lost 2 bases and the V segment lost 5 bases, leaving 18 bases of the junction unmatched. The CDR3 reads CASSRKIRPGGAPTDTQYF. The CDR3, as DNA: TGTGCCAGCAGCAGAAAAATTCGCCCAGGGGGCGCCCCCACAGATACGCAGTATTTT.

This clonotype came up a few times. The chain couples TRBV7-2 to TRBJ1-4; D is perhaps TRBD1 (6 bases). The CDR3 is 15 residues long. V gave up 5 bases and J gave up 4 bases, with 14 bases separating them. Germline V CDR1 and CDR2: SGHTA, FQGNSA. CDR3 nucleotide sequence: TGTGCCAGCAGCCCAGGGACAAGTAATAATGAAAAACTGTTTTTT. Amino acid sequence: CASSPGTSNNEKLFF.

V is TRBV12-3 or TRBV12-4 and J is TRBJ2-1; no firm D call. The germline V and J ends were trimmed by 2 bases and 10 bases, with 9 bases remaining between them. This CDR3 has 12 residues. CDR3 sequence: CASSLYTGEQFF. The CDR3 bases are TGTGCCAGCAGTTTATACACCGGGGAGCAGTTCTTC.

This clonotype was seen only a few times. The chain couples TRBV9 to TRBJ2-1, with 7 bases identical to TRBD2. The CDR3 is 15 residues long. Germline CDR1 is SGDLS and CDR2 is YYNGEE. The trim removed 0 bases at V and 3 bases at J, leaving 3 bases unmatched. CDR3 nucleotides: TGTGCCAGCAGCGTAGAGGGCGGGGGCTACAATGAGCAGTTCTTC. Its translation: CASSVEGGGYNEQFF.

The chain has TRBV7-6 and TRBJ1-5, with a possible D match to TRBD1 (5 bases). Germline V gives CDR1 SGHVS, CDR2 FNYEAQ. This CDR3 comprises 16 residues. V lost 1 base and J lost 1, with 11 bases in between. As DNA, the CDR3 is TGTGCCAGCAGCTTAGGGGCAGGGCCCAGCAATCAGCCCCAGCATTTT. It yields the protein CASSLGAGPSNQPQHF. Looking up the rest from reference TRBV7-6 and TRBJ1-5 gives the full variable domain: GAGVSQSPRYKVTKRGQDVALRCDPISGHVSLYWYRQALGQGPEFLTYFNYEAQQDKSGLPNDRFSAERPEGSISTLTIQRTEQRDSAMYRCASSLGAGPSNQPQHFGDGTRLSIL.

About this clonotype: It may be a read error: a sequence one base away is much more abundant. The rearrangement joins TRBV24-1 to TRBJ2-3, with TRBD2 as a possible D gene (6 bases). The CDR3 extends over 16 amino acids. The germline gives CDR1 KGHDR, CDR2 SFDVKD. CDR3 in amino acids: CATSDLRFGGADMQYF. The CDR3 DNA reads TGTGCCACCAGTGATTTGAGGTTCGGCGGGGCGGATATGCAGTATTTT.

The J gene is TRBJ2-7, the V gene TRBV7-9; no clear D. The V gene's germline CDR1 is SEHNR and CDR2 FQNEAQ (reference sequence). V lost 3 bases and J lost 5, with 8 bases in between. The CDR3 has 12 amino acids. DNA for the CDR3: TGTGCCAGCAGCTTTTCGAGGAACGAGCAGTACTTC. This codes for CASSFSRNEQYF.

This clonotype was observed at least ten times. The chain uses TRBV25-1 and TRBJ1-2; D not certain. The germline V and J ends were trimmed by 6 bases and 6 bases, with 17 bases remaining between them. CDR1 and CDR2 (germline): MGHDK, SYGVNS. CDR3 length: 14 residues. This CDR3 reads CASSKGGAGNGYTF. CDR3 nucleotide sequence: TGTGCCAGCAGCAAAGGAGGAGCGGGTAATGGCTACACCTTC.

DNA of the CDR3: TGTGCTAGTGATGCCGACCGGGACACCTCCTACAATGAGCAGTTCTTC. Translating gives CASDADRDTSYNEQFF. The chain carries TRBV12-5 and TRBJ2-1; D is perhaps TRBD1 (6 bases). This CDR3 is built from 16 residues. V lost 7 bases and J lost 0, with 16 bases in between. Per germline, CDR1 LGHNT and CDR2 FRNRAP.

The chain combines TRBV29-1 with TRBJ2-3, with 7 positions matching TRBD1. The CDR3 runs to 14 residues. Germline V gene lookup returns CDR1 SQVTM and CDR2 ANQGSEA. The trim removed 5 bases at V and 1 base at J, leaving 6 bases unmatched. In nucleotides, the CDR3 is TGCAGCGTTCAGATAGGGGGCCGCACAGATACGCAGTATTTT. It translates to CSVQIGGRTDTQYF.

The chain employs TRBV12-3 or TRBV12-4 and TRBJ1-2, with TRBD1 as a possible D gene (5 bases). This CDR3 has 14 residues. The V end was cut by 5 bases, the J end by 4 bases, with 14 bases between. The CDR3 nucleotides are TGTGCCAGCAGTCCACCAGGGTCTCCCTATGGCTACACCTTC. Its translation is CASSPPGSPYGYTF.

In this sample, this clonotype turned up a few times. The CDR3 bases are TGCAGTGCCTCCTTAGGGATGCAAGAGACCCAGTACTTC. It translates to CSASLGMQETQYF. V is TRBV20-1 and J is TRBJ2-5; D gene uncertain. The CDR3 is 13 residues long. Germline-derived CDR1 and CDR2 are DFQATT and SNEGSKA (reference sequence). Trimming pared 6 bases from V and 2 bases from J, leaving 13 bases between.

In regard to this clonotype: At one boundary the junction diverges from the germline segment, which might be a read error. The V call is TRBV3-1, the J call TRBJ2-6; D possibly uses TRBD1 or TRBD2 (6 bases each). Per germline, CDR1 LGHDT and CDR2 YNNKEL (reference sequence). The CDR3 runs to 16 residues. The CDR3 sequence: CASSQDRITGANVPTF. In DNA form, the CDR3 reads TGTGCCAGCAGCCAAGATCGAATTACGGGGGCCAACGTCCCGACTTTC.

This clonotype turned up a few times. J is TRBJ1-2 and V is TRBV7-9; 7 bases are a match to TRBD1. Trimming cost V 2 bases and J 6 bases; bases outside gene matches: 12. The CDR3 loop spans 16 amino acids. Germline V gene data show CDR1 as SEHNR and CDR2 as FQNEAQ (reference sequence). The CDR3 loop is CASSLPLTGPSNGYTF. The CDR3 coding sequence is TGTGCCAGCAGCTTACCTTTGACAGGGCCATCTAATGGCTACACCTTC.

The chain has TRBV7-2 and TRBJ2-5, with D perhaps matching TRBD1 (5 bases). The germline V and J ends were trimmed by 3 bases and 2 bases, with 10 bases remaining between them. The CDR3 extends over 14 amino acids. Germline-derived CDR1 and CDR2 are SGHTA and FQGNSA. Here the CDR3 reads CASSLDIDQETQYF. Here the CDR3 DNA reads TGTGCCAGCAGCTTGGACATCGATCAAGAGACCCAGTACTTC.

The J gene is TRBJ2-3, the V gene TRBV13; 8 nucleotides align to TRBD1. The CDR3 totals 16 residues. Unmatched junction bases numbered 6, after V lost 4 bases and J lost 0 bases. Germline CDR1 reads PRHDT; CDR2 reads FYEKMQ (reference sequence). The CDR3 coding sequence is TGTGCCAGCAGCTCGACAGGGGTAATCAGCACAGATACGCAGTATTTT. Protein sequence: CASSSTGVISTDTQYF.

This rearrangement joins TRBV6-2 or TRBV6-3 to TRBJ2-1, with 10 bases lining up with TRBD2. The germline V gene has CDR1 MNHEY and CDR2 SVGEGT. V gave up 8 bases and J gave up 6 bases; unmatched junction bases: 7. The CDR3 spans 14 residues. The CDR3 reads CASRSGGARNEQFF. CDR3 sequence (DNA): TGTGCCAGCCGAAGCGGGGGGGCCCGCAATGAGCAGTTCTTC.

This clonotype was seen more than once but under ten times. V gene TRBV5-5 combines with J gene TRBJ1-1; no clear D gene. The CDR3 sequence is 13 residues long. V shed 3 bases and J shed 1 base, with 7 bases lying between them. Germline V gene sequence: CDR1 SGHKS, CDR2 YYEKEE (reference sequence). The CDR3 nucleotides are TGTGCCAGCAGCTGGACCAGGAACACTGAAGCTTTCTTT. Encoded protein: CASSWTRNTEAFF.

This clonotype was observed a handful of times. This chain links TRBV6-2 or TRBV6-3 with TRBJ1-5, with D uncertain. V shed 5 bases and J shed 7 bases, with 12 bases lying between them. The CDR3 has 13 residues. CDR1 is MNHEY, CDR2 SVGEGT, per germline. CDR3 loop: CASSRGLRQPQHF. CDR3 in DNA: TGTGCCAGCAGTCGGGGTTTAAGACAGCCCCAGCATTTT.

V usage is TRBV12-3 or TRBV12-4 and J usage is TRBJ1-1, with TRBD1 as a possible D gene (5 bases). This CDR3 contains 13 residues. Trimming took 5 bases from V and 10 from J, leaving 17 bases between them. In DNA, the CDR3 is TGTGCCAGCAGTATACAACCAGGGATCGGAGCTTTCTTT. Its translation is CASSIQPGIGAFF.

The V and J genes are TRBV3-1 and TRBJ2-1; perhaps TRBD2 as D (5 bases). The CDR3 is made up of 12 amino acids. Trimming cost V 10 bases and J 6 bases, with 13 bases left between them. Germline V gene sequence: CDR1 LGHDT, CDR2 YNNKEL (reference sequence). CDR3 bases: TGTGCCACGCTCGGGGAGTCCAATGAGCAGTTCTTC. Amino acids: CATLGESNEQFF.

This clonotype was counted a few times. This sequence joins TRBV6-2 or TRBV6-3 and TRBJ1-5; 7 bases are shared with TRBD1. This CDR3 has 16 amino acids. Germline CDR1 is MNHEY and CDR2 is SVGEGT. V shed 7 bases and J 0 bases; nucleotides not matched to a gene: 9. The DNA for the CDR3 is TGTGCCAGCACCGATCACAGGGGACTTAGCAATCAGCCCCAGCATTTT. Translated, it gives CASTDHRGLSNQPQHF.

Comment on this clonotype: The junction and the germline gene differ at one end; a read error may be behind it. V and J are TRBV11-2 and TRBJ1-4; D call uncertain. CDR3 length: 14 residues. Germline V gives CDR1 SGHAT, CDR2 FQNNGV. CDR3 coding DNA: TGTGCCAGCAGCGTAGATCGGTATATTGGAAAACTGTTTTTT. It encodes CASSVDRYIGKLFF.

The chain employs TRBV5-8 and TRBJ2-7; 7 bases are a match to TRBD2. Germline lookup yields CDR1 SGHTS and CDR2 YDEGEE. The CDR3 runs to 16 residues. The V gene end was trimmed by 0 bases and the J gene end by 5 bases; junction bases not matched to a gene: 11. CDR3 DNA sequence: TGTGCCAGCAGCTTGGGAGTAGGGAGGGCTTCTAACGAGCAGTACTTC. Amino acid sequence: CASSLGVGRASNEQYF.

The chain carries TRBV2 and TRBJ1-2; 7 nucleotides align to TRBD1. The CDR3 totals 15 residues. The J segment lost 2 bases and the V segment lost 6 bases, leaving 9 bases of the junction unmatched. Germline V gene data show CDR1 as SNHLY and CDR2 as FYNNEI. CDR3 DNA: TGTGCCAGCAGAGTCGACAGGGAAGCAAACTATGGCTACACCTTC. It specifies CASRVDREANYGYTF.

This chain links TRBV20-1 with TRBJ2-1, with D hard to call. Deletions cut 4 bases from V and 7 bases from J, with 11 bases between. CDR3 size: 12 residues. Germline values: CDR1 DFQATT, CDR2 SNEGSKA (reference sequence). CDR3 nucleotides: TGCAGTGCTAATACGGACGTAAATGAGCAGTTCTTC. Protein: CSANTDVNEQFF.

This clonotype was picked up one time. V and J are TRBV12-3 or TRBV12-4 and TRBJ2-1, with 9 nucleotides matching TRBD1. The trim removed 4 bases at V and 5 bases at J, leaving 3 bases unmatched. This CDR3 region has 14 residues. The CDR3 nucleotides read TGTGCCAGCAGTTCCCGGACAGGGGACAATGAGCAGTTCTTC. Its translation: CASSSRTGDNEQFF.